These 21 T cell receptor beta chains came from one sample sequenced in a study of blood T cell repertoires in COVID-19. The data were produced by immunoSEQ multiplex PCR, yet TCRdb's version contains in-frame clones alone and is incomplete. The table has 75,000 or so clones, roughly four fifths seen once. Sequenced material: peripheral blood. The receptors shown here come from a man aged 55 to 70 with acute or convalescent COVID-19.

This chain connects TRBV28 to TRBJ1-1; no reliable D call. The CDR3 is made up of 12 amino acids. Between the trimmed V and J ends, which lost 10 bases and 12 bases, there was a span of 21 bases. Germline assignment: CDR1 MDHEN and CDR2 SYDVKM. CDR3 sequence reads: CATYSSSTRPFF. The CDR3 DNA is TGTGCCACCTACAGCTCTAGCACCCGGCCTTTCTTT.

J is TRBJ2-7 and V is TRBV30, with D unclear. Trimming pared 0 bases from V and 3 bases from J, leaving 12 bases between. This CDR3 is built from 14 residues. Germline V gene data show CDR1 as GTSNPN and CDR2 as SVGIG (reference sequence). CDR3 DNA sequence: TGTGCCTGGAGTGTCGAAGGAGTGGGCTACGAGCAGTACTTC. It is translated as CAWSVEGVGYEQYF.

The chain combines TRBV18 with TRBJ2-7, with 12 nucleotides matching TRBD2. V dropped 4 bases and J dropped 2; count of bases not matched to a gene: 6. The CDR3 is 16 residues long. Germline CDR1 is KGHSH and CDR2 is LQKENI. The CDR3 DNA sequence: TGTGCCAGCTCACGCCAGACTAGCGGGGGCACCTACGAGCAGTACTTC. This codes for CASSRQTSGGTYEQYF.

The chain couples TRBV2 to TRBJ2-7; tentative D call: TRBD2 (6 bases). Trimming removed 5 bases at V and 6 bases at J, with 20 bases between. The CDR3 contains 15 residues. Germline CDR1 reads SNHLY; CDR2 reads FYNNEI. CDR3 amino acids: CASSLRGTQPSEQYF. DNA for the CDR3: TGTGCCAGCAGTCTCCGGGGGACCCAACCCTCCGAGCAGTACTTC.

This clone turned up a few times. The junction departs from the called germline gene at one end, perhaps through a read error. The V call is TRBV11-2, the J call TRBJ2-5, with 9 bases fitting TRBD1. CDR3 length: 16 amino acids. CDR1 and CDR2 (germline): SGHAT, FQNNGV. The CDR3, as DNA: TGTGCCAGCAGCCCCGGGACAGGGAGAGGGCAAGGGACCCAGTACTTC. This codes for CASSPGTGRGQGTQYF.

V and J are TRBV3-1 (or the pseudogene TRBV3-2) and TRBJ1-2, with 8 bases that match TRBD1. The germline gives CDR1 LGHDT, CDR2 YNNKEL (reference sequence). The CDR3 has 14 amino acids. V shed 4 bases, J shed 4 bases, and the junction held 5 bases outside the gene matches. CDR3 in amino acids: CASSPNGQGYGYTF. The CDR3 DNA sequence: TGTGCCAGCAGCCCAAATGGACAGGGCTATGGCTACACCTTC.

The rearrangement joins TRBV19 to TRBJ1-4; 11 positions match TRBD1. This CDR3 has 13 residues. The V and J ends lost 9 bases and 8 bases, in that order; junction bases with no gene match: 5. Germline lookup yields CDR1 LNHDA and CDR2 SQIVND (reference sequence). The CDR3 sequence: CASRDRGKEKLFF. CDR3 DNA sequence: TGTGCCAGCCGGGACAGGGGGAAGGAAAAACTGTTTTTT.

This clone came up a few times. This sequence joins TRBV2 and TRBJ1-1, with 8 bases aligning to TRBD1. Germline trimming cut 6 bases from V and 2 bases from J; bases unmatched to any gene: 8. Germline-derived CDR1 and CDR2 are SNHLY and FYNNEI. This CDR3 has 15 residues. This CDR3 is CASSLQGAVNTEAFF. In DNA form, the CDR3 reads TGTGCCAGCAGCCTTCAGGGGGCCGTAAACACTGAAGCTTTCTTT.

The rearrangement uses TRBV28 and TRBJ1-5; D uncertain. CDR3 size: 13 residues. The V gene lost 8 bases and the J gene lost 0 bases, with 8 bases spanning the gap. The germline V gene encodes CDR1 MDHEN and CDR2 SYDVKM. The DNA for the CDR3 is TGTGCCAGCCGAGATTATAGCAATCAGCCCCAGCATTTT. It yields the protein CASRDYSNQPQHF.

The J gene is TRBJ2-7, the V gene TRBV18; D remains unclear. The CDR3 length is 11 residues. V lost 6 bases, J lost 3 bases, and 6 bases lay in between. Germline-derived CDR1 and CDR2 are KGHSH and LQKENI. The CDR3 region is CASSGIYEQYF. CDR3 DNA sequence: TGTGCCAGCTCTGGCATCTACGAGCAGTACTTC.

This clone was seen just once. V usage is TRBV19 and J usage is TRBJ1-6; 7 bases fit TRBD1. The V and J ends lost 10 bases and 9 bases, in that order; junction bases with no gene match: 9. CDR3 length: 13 residues. In germline, CDR1 is LNHDA, CDR2 SQIVND (reference sequence). In DNA, the CDR3 is TGTGCCATCGCCGACAGGGCGGGTTCACCCCTCCACTTT. Protein: CAIADRAGSPLHF. The full variable domain, completed using reference TRBV19 and TRBJ1-6, is DGGITQSPKYLFRKEGQNVTLSCEQNLNHDAMYWYRQDPGQGLRLIYYSQIVNDFQKGDIAEGYSVSREKKESFPLTVTSAQKNPTAFYLCAIADRAGSPLHFGNGTRLTVT.

This clone is a singleton in its sample. The rearrangement joins TRBV5-1 to TRBJ1-2; D gene unclear. CDR3 length: 13 amino acids. Per germline, CDR1 SGHRS and CDR2 YFSETQ. Trimming shortened V by 5 bases and J by 8 bases, and 16 bases separated the two germline ends. The CDR3 DNA reads TGCGCCAGCAGTTTTGACGGAGGTATGGGCTACACCTTC. Its translation is CASSFDGGMGYTF.

This clone was observed a few times. The rearrangement joins TRBV5-1 to TRBJ2-4; 9 positions match TRBD1. CDR3 size: 19 residues. The germline V gene encodes CDR1 SGHRS and CDR2 YFSETQ. Trimming removed 0 bases from V and 0 bases from J; junction bases left unmatched: 10. CDR3 sequence (DNA): TGCGCCAGCAGCTTGGATGGGACAGGGTCGAAACTAGCCAAAAACATTCAGTACTTC. Translation: CASSLDGTGSKLAKNIQYF. Filled out from reference TRBV5-1 and TRBJ2-4, the complete variable domain reads KAGVTQTPRYLIKTRGQQVTLSCSPISGHRSVSWYQQTPGQGLQFLFEYFSETQRNKGNFPGRFSGRQFSNSRSEMNVSTLELGDSALYLCASSLDGTGSKLAKNIQYFGAGTRLSVL.

The V gene is TRBV3-1 (or the pseudogene TRBV3-2), the J gene TRBJ1-1, with 10 positions matching TRBD1. Germline V gives CDR1 LGHDT, CDR2 YNNKEL (reference sequence). This CDR3 has 16 amino acids. The ends lost 4 bases at V and 0 bases at J; junction bases unmatched: 5. The CDR3 loop reads CASSLRTGGLNTEAFF. The DNA of the CDR3 is TGTGCCAGCAGCCTACGGACAGGGGGATTGAACACTGAAGCTTTCTTT.

The J gene is TRBJ2-1, the V gene TRBV10-1, with D possibly being TRBD1 (6 bases). CDR3 size: 15 residues. The V gene's germline CDR1 is WNHNN and CDR2 SYGVQD (reference sequence). Trimming took off 4 bases at V and 6 bases at J, with 16 bases between the two ends. DNA for the CDR3: TGCGCCAGCAGTGCCGGGACAAAGCGCGTCAATGAGCAGTTCTTC. Translating it yields CASSAGTKRVNEQFF.

The chain couples TRBV28 to TRBJ2-3; D possibly corresponds to TRBD1 (6 bases). With 5 bases removed from V and 9 bases from J, the gap between germline ends came to 6 bases. This CDR3 spans 10 amino acids. CDR1 and CDR2 from the germline V gene are MDHEN and SYDVKM. CDR3 loop: CASSGGTQYF. The CDR3 coding sequence is TGTGCCAGCAGTGGGGGCACGCAGTATTTT.

The chain employs TRBV6-6 and TRBJ2-7; 8 bases are shared with TRBD2. Germline V gene lookup returns CDR1 MNHNY and CDR2 SVGAGI (reference sequence). The CDR3 covers 14 residues. V was pared by 1 base and J by 7 bases, with 6 bases of the junction left unmatched. The CDR3 is CASSYLAGKEEQYF. The CDR3 DNA reads TGTGCCAGCAGTTACTTAGCGGGGAAGGAAGAGCAGTACTTC.

This chain links TRBV7-2 with TRBJ1-1, with 8 bases lining up with TRBD1. The CDR3 length is 13 residues. The J segment lost 8 bases and the V segment lost 4 bases, leaving 6 bases of the junction unmatched. The germline gives CDR1 SGHTA, CDR2 FQGNSA. The CDR3, as DNA: TGTGCCAGCAGCTACAACAGACAGGGGGAAGCTTTCTTT. This encodes CASSYNRQGEAFF.

V is TRBV18 and J is TRBJ2-5; D is unresolved. Trimming left V 2 bases short and J 2 bases short, with 9 bases between. The CDR3 extends over 14 amino acids. CDR1 KGHSH and CDR2 LQKENI come from the germline V gene. The CDR3 bases are TGTGCCAGCTCACCAGGGTCAGGTCAAGAGACCCAGTACTTC. Its translation: CASSPGSGQETQYF. Together with reference TRBV18 and TRBJ2-5, the CDR3 gives the full variable domain: NAGVMQNPRHLVRRRGQEARLRCSPMKGHSHVYWYRQLPEEGLKFMVYLQKENIIDESGMPKERFSAEFPKEGPSILRIQQVVRGDSAAYFCASSPGSGQETQYFGPGTRLLVL.

V usage is TRBV30 and J usage is TRBJ1-2; tentative D call: TRBD1 (6 bases). This CDR3 spans 13 amino acids. Looked up from germline, CDR1 is GTSNPN and CDR2 is SVGIG (reference sequence). Trimming left V 3 bases short and J 11 bases short, with 19 bases between. This chain's CDR3 is CAWSSSTGRSYTF. The CDR3 nucleotides read TGTGCCTGGAGCAGTTCAACAGGGAGAAGTTACACCTTC.

This rearrangement joins TRBV4-1 to TRBJ2-1; 9 bases map to TRBD1. Germline CDR1 and CDR2: MGHRA and YSYEKL. CDR3 length: 16 amino acids. The trim removed 4 bases at V and 7 bases at J, leaving 11 bases unmatched. CDR3 sequence (DNA): TGCGCCAGCAGCCCCTTACAGGGGGCGAAGTGGAATGAGCAGTTCTTC. Its translation: CASSPLQGAKWNEQFF.